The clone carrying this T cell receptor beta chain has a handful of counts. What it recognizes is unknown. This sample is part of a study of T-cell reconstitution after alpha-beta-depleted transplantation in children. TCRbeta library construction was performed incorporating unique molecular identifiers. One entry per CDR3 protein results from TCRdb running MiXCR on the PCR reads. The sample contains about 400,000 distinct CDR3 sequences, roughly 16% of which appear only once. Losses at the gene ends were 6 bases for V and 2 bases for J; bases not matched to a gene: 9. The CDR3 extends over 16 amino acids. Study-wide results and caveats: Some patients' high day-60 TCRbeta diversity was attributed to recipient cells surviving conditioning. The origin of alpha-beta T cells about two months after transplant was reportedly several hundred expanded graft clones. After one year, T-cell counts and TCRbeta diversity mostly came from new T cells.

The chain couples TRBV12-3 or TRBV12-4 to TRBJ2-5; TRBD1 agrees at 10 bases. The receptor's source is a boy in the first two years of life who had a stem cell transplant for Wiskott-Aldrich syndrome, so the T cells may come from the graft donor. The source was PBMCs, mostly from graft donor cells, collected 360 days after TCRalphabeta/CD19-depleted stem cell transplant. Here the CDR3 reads CASSPLRDRGQETQYF. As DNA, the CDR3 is TGTGCCAGCAGCCCGCTTCGGGACAGGGGTCAAGAGACCCAGTACTTC.